This TCR beta chain derives from a study of T-cell memory formation after mild COVID-19. Points on this clonotype: The antigen is undetermined.

Overall study findings and caveats: Day 15 to 85 contracting clones showed balanced CD4/CD8; day 15 to 37 expanders favored CD4+.

The germline CDR1 and CDR2 sequences are SGDLS and YYNGEE. This CDR3 is built from 16 residues. V lost 4 bases to trimming and J lost 5 bases, with 20 bases between them. TCRdb itself ran the 5' RACE reads through MiXCR, one entry per CDR3 protein. Seen here are about 430,000 distinct CDR3 sequences, approximately 24% observed once, and the top ten hold roughly 8.9%. What was sequenced was PBMCs or a T cell subset sorted from them (not recorded which). This receptor was obtained from an adult woman who had mild COVID-19 (a few samples of this study predate the infection). Cell type and time point are not known. The chain employs TRBV9 and TRBJ2-3, with D perhaps TRBD1 or TRBD2 (5 bases each). The CDR3 is CASSRGGGKAKDTQYF. The CDR3 DNA reads TGTGCCAGCAGCCGAGGTGGGGGTAAGGCGAAAGATACGCAGTATTTT.